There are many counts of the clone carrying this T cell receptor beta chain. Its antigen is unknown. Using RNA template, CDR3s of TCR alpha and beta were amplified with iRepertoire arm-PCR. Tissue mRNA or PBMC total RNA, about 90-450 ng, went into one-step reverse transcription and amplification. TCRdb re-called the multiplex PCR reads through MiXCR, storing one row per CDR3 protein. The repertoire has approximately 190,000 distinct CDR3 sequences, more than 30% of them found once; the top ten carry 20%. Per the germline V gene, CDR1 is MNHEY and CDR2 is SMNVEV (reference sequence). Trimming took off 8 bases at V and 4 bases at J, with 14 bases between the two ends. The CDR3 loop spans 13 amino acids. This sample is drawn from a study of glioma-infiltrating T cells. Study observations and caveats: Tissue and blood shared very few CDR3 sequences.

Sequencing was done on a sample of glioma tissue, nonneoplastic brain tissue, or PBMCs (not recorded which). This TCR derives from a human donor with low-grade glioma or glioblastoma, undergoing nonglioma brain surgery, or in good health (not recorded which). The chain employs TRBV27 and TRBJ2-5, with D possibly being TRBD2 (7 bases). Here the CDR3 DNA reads TGTGCCAGCGGGGGGGGGGGGCGAGAGACCCAGTACTTC. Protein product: CASGGGGRETQYF.